A selection of T cell receptor beta chains follows, all from one sample in a study of blood T cells in healthy people across ages. Using its own MiXCR run on the 5' RACE reads, TCRdb lists one record per CDR3 protein. The sample has some 1,000,000 distinct CDR3 sequences, under 30% seen once; the top ten hold 0.65% to 0.75%. These data were likewise used in another study, on T cells of mothers and their children.

The sample was blood. The receptors come from a girl aged 2 to 10 in good health. The CDR3 runs from the conserved cysteine through the conserved F or W. The D gene is left open where the match is weak. Only some rows state a clone size, as once, few, many or a class for expanded clones.

>many|TRBV12-3/TRBV12-4|NA|TRBJ2-1
TGTGCCAGCAGTTCCGGGACTCCCTCCTACAATGAGCAGTTCTTC
CASSSGTPSYNEQFF
>NA|TRBV7-3|NA|TRBJ2-1
TGTGCCAGCCGGGACAACGGGGCCAATGAGCAGTTCTTC
CASRDNGANEQFF
>NA|TRBV27|NA|TRBJ2-1
TGTGCCAGCAGAGTAGCGGCCCCCTACAATGAGCAGTTCTTC
CASRVAAPYNEQFF
>NA|TRBV4-1|NA|TRBJ1-4
TGCGCCAGCAGCCAAGATCGGACAGTTAGTGAAAAACTGTTTTTT
CASSQDRTVSEKLFF
>NA|TRBV29-1|NA|TRBJ2-1
TGCAGCGTTGACGGGGGAAGCTCCTACAATGAGCAGTTCTTC
CSVDGGSSYNEQFF
>few|TRBV28|NA|TRBJ1-4
TGTGCCAGCAGTTTGTTTGGTGAAAAACTGTTTTTT
CASSLFGEKLFF
>many|TRBV29-1|TRBD2|TRBJ2-7
TGCAGCGTTGAAGACCTGAGGACTAGCGGGGGGTCCTACGAGCAGTACTTC
CSVEDLRTSGGSYEQYF
>NA|TRBV7-2|NA|TRBJ2-5
TGTGCCAGCAGCACTCAGGCTAGCGCCCAAAAGACCCAGTACTTC
CASSTQASAQKTQYF
>few|TRBV10-3|NA|TRBJ2-7
TGTGCCATCAGGGGAACCTACGAGCAGTACTTC
CAIRGTYEQYF
>few|TRBV20-1|NA|TRBJ1-4
TGCAGTGCAGCTGAGGGAGGGGAGGGCAAACTGTTTTTT
CSAAEGGEGKLFF
>NA|TRBV13|TRBD2|TRBJ2-5
TGTGCCAGCAGCTCAGAAGCGGGAGGGCCGGAGACCCAGTACTTC
CASSSEAGGPETQYF
>NA|TRBV4-2|TRBD2|TRBJ2-5
TGTGCCAGCAGCCAAGGGGCCGGCGGGGGGAAAGAGACCCAGTACTTC
CASSQGAGGGKETQYF
>NA|TRBV7-3|NA|TRBJ1-1
TGTGCCAGCAGCTTGCAGTTGGTGGACACTGAAGCTTTCTTT
CASSLQLVDTEAFF
>NA|TRBV29-1|TRBD1|TRBJ2-5
TGCAGCGTTTGGGACAGGGGGCTTCAAGAGACCCAGTACTTC
CSVWDRGLQETQYF
>NA|TRBV7-2|NA|TRBJ2-7
TGTGCCAGCAGCTTAGGGGATTGGGTCTACGAGCAGTACTTC
CASSLGDWVYEQYF
>few|TRBV4-3|NA|TRBJ2-2
TGCGCCAGCAGCCAAGCGGAGATAGACACCGGGGAGCTGTTTTTT
CASSQAEIDTGELFF
>NA|TRBV3-1|NA|TRBJ2-7
TGTGCCAGCACCCAGGGGGGGTCTCTCGAGCAGTACTTC
CASTQGGSLEQYF
>few|TRBV20-1|TRBD2|TRBJ2-3
TGCAGTGCTAGACCAGTTACAGCGGGGCAGAGCACAGATACGCAGTATTTT
CSARPVTAGQSTDTQYF
>NA|TRBV7-9|TRBD2|TRBJ2-3
TGTGCCAGCAGCTGGAGACTAGCGGGAGCCGTAGATACGCAGTATTTT
CASSWRLAGAVDTQYF
>few|TRBV12-3/TRBV12-4|TRBD2|TRBJ2-3
TGTGCCAGCAGTCTCTCAGCGGGGGTGTCCCTTAGCATAGATACGCAGTATTTT
CASSLSAGVSLSIDTQYF
>few|TRBV9|TRBD2|TRBJ2-7
TGTGCCGGCAGCGTTAGCGGGATAGACGAGCAGTACTTC
CAGSVSGIDEQYF
>NA|TRBV27|NA|TRBJ1-5
TGTGCCAGCAGTTTACAGGCGGATCAGCCCCAGCATTTT
CASSLQADQPQHF
>NA|TRBV6-1|NA|TRBJ1-4
TGTGCCAGCAGTGGGGACCCGGTTGAAAAACTGTTTTTT
CASSGDPVEKLFF
>few|TRBV7-2|TRBD1|TRBJ1-2
TGTGCCAGCAGCATCCGGGACAGGGGACACTATGGCTACACCTTC
CASSIRDRGHYGYTF
>few|TRBV4-1|TRBD2|TRBJ2-1
TGCGCCAGCAGCCATCCGACTAGCGGGGGACCCTACAATGAGCAGTTCTTC
CASSHPTSGGPYNEQFF